This TCR beta chain was sequenced in a study of breast tumors, draining lymph nodes, adjacent tissues. Overall study results and limits: Tumor and nontumor repertoires were significantly more similar in luminal-like than in basal-like breast cancer. Tumor repertoires ranked between lymph nodes and nontumor tissue in diversity, with V and J gene preferences. Data only fit, rather than demonstrated, lymph node origin of most tumor T cells.

Each CDR3 protein gets one entry after TCRdb re-called the multiplex PCR reads with MiXCR. The sample contains 15,000 to 20,000 distinct CDR3 sequences, around 58% of which appear only once. Trimming stripped 4 bases from V and 4 bases from J, with 19 bases between. The CDR3 contains 16 residues. CDR1 DFQATT and CDR2 SNEGSKA come from the germline V gene (reference sequence). With regard to this clonotype: Its antigen is unknown.

Sequenced: tumor-adjacent breast tissue. This TCR was recovered from a female donor with breast cancer. Some clones in this sample may be carry-over from other donors' samples. The J gene is TRBJ2-2, the V gene TRBV20-1; D may be TRBD2 (6 bases). CDR3 loop: CSATRRFGGATGELFF. In nucleotides, the CDR3 is TGCAGTGCTACGCGCCGGTTCGGGGGAGCCACCGGGGAGCTGTTTTTT.